This T cell receptor beta chain appears in the sequencing data of a study of PD-L1 blockade in urothelial cancer. The CDR3 extends over 13 amino acids. Trimming removed 7 bases at V and 4 bases at J, with 13 bases between. Germline V gene lookup returns CDR1 SNHLY and CDR2 FYNNEI. Sequencing used immunoSEQ multiplex PCR; TCRdb keeps in-frame clones, though not all of them. The sample shows around 66,000 clones, approximately 91% of them seen only once. Time point: peripheral blood 6 weeks after treatment start. This rearrangement joins TRBV2 to TRBJ1-1; D is undetermined. The sequencing used PBMCs, collected around atezolizumab (anti-PD-L1) treatment. The origin of this receptor is a man aged 55-75 years with urothelial cancer. In DNA, the CDR3 is TGTGCCAGCACGGGAGAGGCAGGCACTGAAGCTTTCTTT. Its translation is CASTGEAGTEAFF.